These T cell receptor beta chains were read from a single sample in a study of blood T cell repertoires in COVID-19. Profiling relied on immunoSEQ multiplex PCR, and the TCRdb table lists in-frame clones only, not all of them. The sample records 100,000 to 150,000 clones, more than 90% being singletons. Material for sequencing was peripheral blood. All receptors come from a man in his fifties or sixties with COVID-19, enrolled during active disease. Each CDR3 is given with its conserved first and last residue. Each record gives: J gene, clone size, D gene, V gene, CDR3 DNA, CDR3 protein. The D gene is left open where the match is weak. The size entry is marked missing in some rows and otherwise reads once, few, many or a size class.

j_gene: TRBJ2-2
abundance: few
d_gene: .
v_gene: TRBV4-1
CDR3nt: TGCGCCAGCAGCCAACCGGGACATACCACCGGGGAGCTGTTTTTT
CDR3aa: CASSQPGHTTGELFF

j_gene: TRBJ2-1
abundance: .
d_gene: TRBD1
v_gene: TRBV7-9
CDR3nt: TGTGCCAGCAGCCTAAGGTGGGACAGGGTGGGCGATGAGCAGTTCTTC
CDR3aa: CASSLRWDRVGDEQFF

j_gene: TRBJ2-6
abundance: .
d_gene: .
v_gene: TRBV19
CDR3nt: TGTGCCAGTTCTCCTGGGAGCTCTGGGGCCAACGTCCTGACTTTC
CDR3aa: CASSPGSSGANVLTF

j_gene: TRBJ2-7
abundance: .
d_gene: TRBD2
v_gene: TRBV6-5
CDR3nt: TGTGCCAGCAGTTACATCGGACTAGCGGGATCGAACGAGCAGTACTTC
CDR3aa: CASSYIGLAGSNEQYF

j_gene: TRBJ1-1
abundance: .
d_gene: .
v_gene: TRBV29-1
CDR3nt: TGCAGCGTTGAAGGCAGGGGCGAACTGAACACTGAAGCTTTCTTT
CDR3aa: CSVEGRGELNTEAFF

j_gene: TRBJ2-6
abundance: .
d_gene: .
v_gene: TRBV5-1
CDR3nt: TGCGCCAGCAGCTTGCCCGGCGGCAAATACTCTGGGGCCAACGTCCTGACTTTC
CDR3aa: CASSLPGGKYSGANVLTF

j_gene: TRBJ2-1
abundance: .
d_gene: TRBD2
v_gene: TRBV12-3/TRBV12-4
CDR3nt: TGTGCCAGCAGCTTACTAGCGGCCAATGAGCAGTTCTTC
CDR3aa: CASSLLAANEQFF

j_gene: TRBJ2-3
abundance: .
d_gene: TRBD2
v_gene: TRBV18
CDR3nt: TGTGCCACCCCTAAGGAGGCGGGAGAAAGAGATACGCAGTATTTT
CDR3aa: CATPKEAGERDTQYF

j_gene: TRBJ1-5
abundance: .
d_gene: TRBD1
v_gene: TRBV6-4
CDR3nt: TGTGCCAGCAGTGCCCAGGGGGGCAATCAGCCCCAGCATTTT
CDR3aa: CASSAQGGNQPQHF

j_gene: TRBJ2-1
abundance: .
d_gene: .
v_gene: TRBV6-6
CDR3nt: TGTGCCAGCAGTTACTCACATTCCTACAATGAGCAGTTCTTC
CDR3aa: CASSYSHSYNEQFF

j_gene: TRBJ2-7
abundance: .
d_gene: TRBD1
v_gene: TRBV6-2/TRBV6-3
CDR3nt: TGTGCCAGCAGTTACCTGGGACAGGTCTACGAGCAGTACTTC
CDR3aa: CASSYLGQVYEQYF

j_gene: TRBJ1-5
abundance: .
d_gene: .
v_gene: TRBV6-2/TRBV6-3
CDR3nt: TGTGCCAGCAGTATAGCGGGGCCCCAGCATTTT
CDR3aa: CASSIAGPQHF

j_gene: TRBJ1-2
abundance: .
d_gene: .
v_gene: TRBV29-1
CDR3nt: TGCAGCGTTGATTCAGGGTCGGGTGGCTACACCTTC
CDR3aa: CSVDSGSGGYTF

j_gene: TRBJ2-1
abundance: .
d_gene: .
v_gene: TRBV4-3
CDR3nt: TGCGCCAGCAGCCAAGATAACTACAATGAGCAGTTCTTC
CDR3aa: CASSQDNYNEQFF

j_gene: TRBJ1-1
abundance: .
d_gene: TRBD1
v_gene: TRBV19
CDR3nt: TGTGCCAGTAGTGACCTACCGGGACAGGGAAAGACTGAAGCTTTCTTT
CDR3aa: CASSDLPGQGKTEAFF

j_gene: TRBJ2-6
abundance: .
d_gene: .
v_gene: TRBV2
CDR3nt: TGTGCCAGCACCGAACTAGACGCTGGGGCCAACGTCCTGACTTTC
CDR3aa: CASTELDAGANVLTF

j_gene: TRBJ2-1
abundance: .
d_gene: TRBD2
v_gene: TRBV11-3
CDR3nt: TGTGCCAGCAGCCCCCGGGGGGAACCAACCGGCAATGAGCAGTTCTTC
CDR3aa: CASSPRGEPTGNEQFF

j_gene: TRBJ1-6
abundance: .
d_gene: .
v_gene: TRBV18
CDR3nt: TGTGCCAGCTCACCCATGAGCTCCTATAATTCACCCCTCCACTTT
CDR3aa: CASSPMSSYNSPLHF

j_gene: TRBJ2-1
abundance: .
d_gene: TRBD2
v_gene: TRBV7-3
CDR3nt: TGTGCCAGCAGCTTAAATGGAGCGGGAGTAGGAAATGAGCAGTTCTTC
CDR3aa: CASSLNGAGVGNEQFF

j_gene: TRBJ2-7
abundance: .
d_gene: .
v_gene: TRBV30
CDR3nt: TGTGCCTGGAGTGTACAGGGTTACGAGCAGTACTTC
CDR3aa: CAWSVQGYEQYF

j_gene: TRBJ1-5
abundance: .
d_gene: TRBD1
v_gene: TRBV6-6
CDR3nt: TGTGCCAGCAGTCACGGGGACAGGGGTTCGAATCAGCCCCAGCATTTT
CDR3aa: CASSHGDRGSNQPQHF

j_gene: TRBJ1-1
abundance: .
d_gene: TRBD1
v_gene: TRBV5-1
CDR3nt: TGCGCCAGCAGCTTTACCCAGGGGGCTAGCGCTGAAGCTTTCTTT
CDR3aa: CASSFTQGASAEAFF

j_gene: TRBJ1-2
abundance: .
d_gene: .
v_gene: TRBV11-3
CDR3nt: TGTGCCAGCAGCTTAGGTCTGTCGCGGCAAGACTATGGCTACACCTTC
CDR3aa: CASSLGLSRQDYGYTF